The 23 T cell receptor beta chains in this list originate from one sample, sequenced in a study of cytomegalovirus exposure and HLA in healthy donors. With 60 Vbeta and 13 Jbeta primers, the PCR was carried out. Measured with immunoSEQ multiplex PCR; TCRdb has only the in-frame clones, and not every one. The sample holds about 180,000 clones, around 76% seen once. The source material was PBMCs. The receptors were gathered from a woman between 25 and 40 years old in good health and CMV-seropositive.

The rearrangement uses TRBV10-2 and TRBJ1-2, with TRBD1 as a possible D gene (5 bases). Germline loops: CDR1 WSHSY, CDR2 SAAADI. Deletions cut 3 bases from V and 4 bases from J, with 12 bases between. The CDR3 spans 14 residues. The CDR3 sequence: CASSDRRRGYGYTF. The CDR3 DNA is TGCGCCAGCAGTGATCGTCGGAGGGGCTATGGCTACACCTTC.

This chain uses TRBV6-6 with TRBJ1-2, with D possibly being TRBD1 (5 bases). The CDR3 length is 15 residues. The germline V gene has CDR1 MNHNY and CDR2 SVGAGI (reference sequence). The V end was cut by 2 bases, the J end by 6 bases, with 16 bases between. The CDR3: CASSYKQGGSDGYTF. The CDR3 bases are TGTGCCAGCAGTTACAAGCAGGGAGGTTCGGATGGCTACACCTTC.

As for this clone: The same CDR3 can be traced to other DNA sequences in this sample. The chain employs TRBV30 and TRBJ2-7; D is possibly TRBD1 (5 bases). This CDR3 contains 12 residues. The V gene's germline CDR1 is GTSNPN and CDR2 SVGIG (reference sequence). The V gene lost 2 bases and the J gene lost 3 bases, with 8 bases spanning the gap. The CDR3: CAWSPQGYEQYF. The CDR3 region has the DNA TGTGCCTGGAGTCCCCAGGGCTACGAGCAGTACTTC. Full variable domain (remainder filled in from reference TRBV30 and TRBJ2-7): SQTIHQWPATLVQPVGSPLSLECTVEGTSNPNLYWYRQAAGRGLQLLFYSVGIGQISSEVPQNLSASRPQDRQFILSSKKLLLSDSGFYLCAWSPQGYEQYFGPGTRLTVT.

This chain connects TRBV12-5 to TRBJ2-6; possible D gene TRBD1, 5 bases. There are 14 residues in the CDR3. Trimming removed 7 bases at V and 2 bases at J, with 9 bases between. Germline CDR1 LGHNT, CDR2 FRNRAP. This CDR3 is CASVQGAGANVLTF. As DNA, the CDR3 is TGTGCTAGTGTTCAGGGTGCTGGGGCCAACGTCCTGACTTTC.

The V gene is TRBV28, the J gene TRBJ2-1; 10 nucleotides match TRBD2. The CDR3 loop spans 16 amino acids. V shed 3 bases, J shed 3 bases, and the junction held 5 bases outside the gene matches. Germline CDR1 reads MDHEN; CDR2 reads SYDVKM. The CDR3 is CASSFSASGGYNEQFF. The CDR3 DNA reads TGTGCCAGCAGTTTCTCGGCTAGCGGGGGCTACAATGAGCAGTTCTTC.

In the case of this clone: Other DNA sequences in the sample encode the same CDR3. In DNA form, the CDR3 reads TGTGCCAGCAGTGCTAGCGGGGGGGCAGATACGCAGTATTTT. Its protein is CASSASGGADTQYF. The chain is built from TRBV6-1 and TRBJ2-3; 12 nucleotides agree with TRBD2. The CDR3 extends over 14 amino acids. Looked up from germline, CDR1 is MNHNS and CDR2 is SASEGT. V was clipped by 4 bases and J by 4 bases; unmatched bases: 0.

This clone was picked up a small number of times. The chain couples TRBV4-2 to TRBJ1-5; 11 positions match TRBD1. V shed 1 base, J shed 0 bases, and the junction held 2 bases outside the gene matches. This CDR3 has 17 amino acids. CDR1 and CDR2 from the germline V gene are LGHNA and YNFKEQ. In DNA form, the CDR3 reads TGTGCCAGCAGCCAAGTGGGACAGGGGGGTAGCAATCAGCCCCAGCATTTT. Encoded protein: CASSQVGQGGSNQPQHF.

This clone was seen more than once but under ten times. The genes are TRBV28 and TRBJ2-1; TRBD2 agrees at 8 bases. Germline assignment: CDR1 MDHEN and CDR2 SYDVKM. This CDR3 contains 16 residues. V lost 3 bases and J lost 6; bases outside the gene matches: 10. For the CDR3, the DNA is TGTGCCAGCAGTTTTCCTCCGGGGGGGCCCGGCAATGAGCAGTTCTTC. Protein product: CASSFPPGGPGNEQFF.

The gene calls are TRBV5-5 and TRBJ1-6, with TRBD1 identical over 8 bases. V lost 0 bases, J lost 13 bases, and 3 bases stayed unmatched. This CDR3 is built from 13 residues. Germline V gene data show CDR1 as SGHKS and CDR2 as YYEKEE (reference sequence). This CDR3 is CASSLGTGPPLHF. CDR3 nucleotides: TGTGCCAGCAGCTTGGGGACAGGGCCCCCCCTCCACTTT. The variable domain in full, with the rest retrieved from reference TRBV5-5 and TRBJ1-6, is DAGVTQSPTHLIKTRGQQVTLRCSPISGHKSVSWYQQVLGQGPQFIFQYYEKEERGRGNFPDRFSARQFPNYSSELNVNALLLGDSALYLCASSLGTGPPLHFGNGTRLTVT.

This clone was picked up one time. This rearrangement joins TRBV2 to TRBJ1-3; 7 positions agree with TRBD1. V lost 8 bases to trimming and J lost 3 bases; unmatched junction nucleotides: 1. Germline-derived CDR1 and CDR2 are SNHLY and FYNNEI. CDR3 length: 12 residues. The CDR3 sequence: CASDRVGNTIYF. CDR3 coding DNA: TGTGCCAGCGACAGGGTTGGAAACACCATATATTTT.

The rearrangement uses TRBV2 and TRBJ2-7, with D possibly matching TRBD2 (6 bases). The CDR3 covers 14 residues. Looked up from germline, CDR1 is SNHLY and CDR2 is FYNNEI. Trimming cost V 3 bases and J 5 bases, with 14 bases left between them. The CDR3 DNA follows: TGTGCCAGCAGTGAGGGCAGGGAGGCCAACGAGCAGTACTTC. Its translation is CASSEGREANEQYF.

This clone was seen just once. CDR3 protein: CASSLLQGSSPLHF. The CDR3 DNA reads TGTGCCAGCAGCCTGCTACAGGGAAGTTCACCCCTCCACTTT. The rearrangement joins TRBV5-8 to TRBJ1-6, with TRBD1 as a possible D gene (6 bases). CDR1 SGHTS and CDR2 YDEGEE come from the germline V gene. V was pared by 4 bases and J by 9 bases, with 14 bases between. The CDR3 spans 14 residues.

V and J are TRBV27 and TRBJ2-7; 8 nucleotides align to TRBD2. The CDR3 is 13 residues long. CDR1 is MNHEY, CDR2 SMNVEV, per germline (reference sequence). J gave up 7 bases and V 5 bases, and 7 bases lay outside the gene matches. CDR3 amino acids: CASSHPGGREQYF. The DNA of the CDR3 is TGTGCCAGCAGTCACCCGGGGGGGAGGGAGCAGTACTTC.

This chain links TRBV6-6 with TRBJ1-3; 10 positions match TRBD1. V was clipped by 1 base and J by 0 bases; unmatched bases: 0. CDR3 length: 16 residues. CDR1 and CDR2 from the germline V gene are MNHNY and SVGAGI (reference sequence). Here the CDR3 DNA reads TGTGCCAGCAGTTACTGGACAGGGGGCTCTGGAAACACCATATATTTT. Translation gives CASSYWTGGSGNTIYF.

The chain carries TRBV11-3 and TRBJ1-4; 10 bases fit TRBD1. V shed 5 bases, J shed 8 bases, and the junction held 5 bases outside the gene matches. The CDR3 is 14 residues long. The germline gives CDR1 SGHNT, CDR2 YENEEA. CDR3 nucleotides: TGTGCCAGCAGCGGGACAGGGGTGAGAGAAAAACTGTTTTTT. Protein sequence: CASSGTGVREKLFF.

The CDR3 nucleotides are TGTGCCAGCAGCCAAGTCATAGGGACAGGGGACGAAAAACTGTTTTTT. Amino acids: CASSQVIGTGDEKLFF. The gene calls are TRBV4-2 and TRBJ1-4; 10 positions agree with TRBD1. With V trimmed by 1 base and J by 8 bases, 7 bases remained unmatched. Germline V CDR1 and CDR2: LGHNA, YNFKEQ. The CDR3 spans 16 residues.

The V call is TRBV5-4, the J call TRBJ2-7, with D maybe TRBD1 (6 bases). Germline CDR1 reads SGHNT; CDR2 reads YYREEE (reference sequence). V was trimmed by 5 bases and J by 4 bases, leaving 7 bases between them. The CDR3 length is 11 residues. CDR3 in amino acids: CASSRGYEQYF. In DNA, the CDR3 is TGTGCCAGCAGTAGGGGGTACGAGCAGTACTTC.

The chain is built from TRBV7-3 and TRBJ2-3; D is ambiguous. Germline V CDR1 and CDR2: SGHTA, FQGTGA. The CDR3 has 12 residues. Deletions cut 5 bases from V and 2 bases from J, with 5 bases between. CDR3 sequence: CASSQLTDTQYF. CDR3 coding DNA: TGTGCCAGCAGCCAACTCACAGATACGCAGTATTTT.

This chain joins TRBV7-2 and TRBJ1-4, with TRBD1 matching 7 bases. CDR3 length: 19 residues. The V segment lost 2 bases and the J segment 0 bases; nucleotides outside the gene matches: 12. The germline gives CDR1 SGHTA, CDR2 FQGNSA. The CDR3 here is CASSLKSLKGAATNEKLFF. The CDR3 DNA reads TGTGCCAGCAGCTTAAAGTCCCTAAAGGGGGCAGCAACTAATGAAAAACTGTTTTTT.

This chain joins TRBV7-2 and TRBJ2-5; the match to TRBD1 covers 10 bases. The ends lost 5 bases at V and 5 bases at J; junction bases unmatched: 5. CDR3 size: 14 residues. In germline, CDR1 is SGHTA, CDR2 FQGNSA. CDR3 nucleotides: TGTGCCAGCAGCACCGGGACAGGGGCCGAGACCCAGTACTTC. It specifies CASSTGTGAETQYF.

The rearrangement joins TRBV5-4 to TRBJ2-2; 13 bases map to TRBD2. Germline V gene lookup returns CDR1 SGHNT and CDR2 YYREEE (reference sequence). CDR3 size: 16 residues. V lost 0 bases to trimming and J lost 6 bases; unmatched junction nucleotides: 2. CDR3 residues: CASSLGLAGGPGELFF. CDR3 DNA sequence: TGTGCCAGCAGCTTGGGACTAGCGGGGGGCCCCGGGGAGCTGTTTTTT.

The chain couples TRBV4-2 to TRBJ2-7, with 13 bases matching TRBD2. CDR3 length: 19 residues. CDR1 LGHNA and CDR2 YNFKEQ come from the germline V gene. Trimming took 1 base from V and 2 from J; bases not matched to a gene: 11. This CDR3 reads CASSQGALLLAGGTYEQYF. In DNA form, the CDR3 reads TGTGCCAGCAGCCAAGGGGCCCTTTTACTAGCGGGGGGGACCTACGAGCAGTACTTC.

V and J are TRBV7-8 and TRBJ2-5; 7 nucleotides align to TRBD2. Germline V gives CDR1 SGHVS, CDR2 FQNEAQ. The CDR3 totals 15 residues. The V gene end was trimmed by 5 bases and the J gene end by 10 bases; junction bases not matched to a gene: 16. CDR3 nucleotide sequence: TGTGCCAGCAGCCCCGGCGGGTATCTGGGGGAGGGCCAGTACTTC. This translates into CASSPGGYLGEGQYF.